The sequence of this TCR beta chain was determined in a study of T cell repertoires in cytomegalovirus infection. TCRdb re-derived calls from the reads in MiXCR, one entry per CDR3 protein. The sample yields some 400,000 distinct CDR3 sequences, 31% seen once. The V end lost 6 bases, the J end lost 1 base, and 12 bases lay between the germline ends. This CDR3 has 14 amino acids. The V gene's germline CDR1 is MNHNS and CDR2 SASEGT. V is TRBV6-1 and J is TRBJ1-1; a weak D match, TRBD1 (5 bases). The clonotype was recovered from a human donor in good health (CMV status not recorded). Some clones in this sample may be carry-over from other donors' samples. The specimen sequenced was PBMCs. The CDR3 nucleotides read TGTGCCAGCAGGGAACACCAGGGGAACACTGAAGCTTTCTTT. This codes for CASREHQGNTEAFF.